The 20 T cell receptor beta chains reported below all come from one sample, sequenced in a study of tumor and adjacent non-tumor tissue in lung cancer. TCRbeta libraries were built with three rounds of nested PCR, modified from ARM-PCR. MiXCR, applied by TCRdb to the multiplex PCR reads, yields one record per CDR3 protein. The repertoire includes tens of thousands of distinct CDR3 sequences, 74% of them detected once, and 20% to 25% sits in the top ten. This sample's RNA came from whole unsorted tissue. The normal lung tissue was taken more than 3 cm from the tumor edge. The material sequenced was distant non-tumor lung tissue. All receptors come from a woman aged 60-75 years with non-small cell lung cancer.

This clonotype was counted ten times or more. In nucleotides, the CDR3 is TGCAGTGCTATTTCTAGCGGGGGAAACACAGATACGCAGTATTTT. Protein sequence: CSAISSGGNTDTQYF. This chain connects TRBV20-1 to TRBJ2-3; 10 nucleotides line up with TRBD2. CDR1 and CDR2 (germline): DFQATT, SNEGSKA (reference sequence). The CDR3 extends over 15 amino acids. J lost 2 bases, V lost 4 bases, and 6 bases had no gene match.

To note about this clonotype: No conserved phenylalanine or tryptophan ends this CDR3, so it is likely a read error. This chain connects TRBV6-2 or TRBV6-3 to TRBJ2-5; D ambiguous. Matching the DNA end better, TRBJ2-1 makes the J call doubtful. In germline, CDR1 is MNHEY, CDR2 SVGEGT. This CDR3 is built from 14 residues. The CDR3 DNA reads TGTGCCAGCAAAAAAACTGCCCAACAAGAGACCCAGTTCTAC. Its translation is CASKKTAQQETQFY.

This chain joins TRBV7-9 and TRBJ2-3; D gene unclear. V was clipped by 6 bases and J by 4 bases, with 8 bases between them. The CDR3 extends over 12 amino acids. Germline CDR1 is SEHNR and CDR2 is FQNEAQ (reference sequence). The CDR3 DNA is TGTGCCAGCAGATCAGCCTCAGATACGCAGTATTTT. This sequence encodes CASRSASDTQYF.

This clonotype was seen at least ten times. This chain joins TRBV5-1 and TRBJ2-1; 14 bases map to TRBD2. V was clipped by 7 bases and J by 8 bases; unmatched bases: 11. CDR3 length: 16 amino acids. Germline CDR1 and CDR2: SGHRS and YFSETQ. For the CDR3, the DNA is TGCGCCAGCTCGACTGGGACTAGCGGGAGTTCCGATGAGCAGTTCTTC. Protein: CASSTGTSGSSDEQFF.

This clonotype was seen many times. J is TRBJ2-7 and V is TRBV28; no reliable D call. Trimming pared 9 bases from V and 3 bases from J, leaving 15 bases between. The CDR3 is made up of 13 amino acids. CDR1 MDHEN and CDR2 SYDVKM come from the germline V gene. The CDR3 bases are TGTGCCAGTAGATCCCAACGGGTCTACGAGCAGTACTTC. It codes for CASRSQRVYEQYF.

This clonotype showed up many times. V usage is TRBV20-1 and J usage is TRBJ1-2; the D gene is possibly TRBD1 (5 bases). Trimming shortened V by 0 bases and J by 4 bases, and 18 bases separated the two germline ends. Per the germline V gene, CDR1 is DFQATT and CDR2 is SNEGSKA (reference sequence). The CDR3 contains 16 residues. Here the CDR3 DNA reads TGCAGTGCTAGAGAATCTGGCGGGGGAAGAGGCTATGGCTACACCTTC. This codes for CSARESGGGRGYGYTF.

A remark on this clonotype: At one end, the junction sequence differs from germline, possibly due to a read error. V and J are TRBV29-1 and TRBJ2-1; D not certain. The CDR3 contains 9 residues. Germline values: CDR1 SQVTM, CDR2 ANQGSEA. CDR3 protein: CSVGNEQLF. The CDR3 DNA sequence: TGCAGCGTTGGAAATGAACAGTTATTC.

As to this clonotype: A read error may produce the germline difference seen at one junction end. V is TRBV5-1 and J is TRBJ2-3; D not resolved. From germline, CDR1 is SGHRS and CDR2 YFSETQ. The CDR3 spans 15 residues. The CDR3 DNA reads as TGCGCCAGCAGCTTGACCCCGGAGAGCACAGATACGCAATATTTT. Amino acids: CASSLTPESTDTQYF.

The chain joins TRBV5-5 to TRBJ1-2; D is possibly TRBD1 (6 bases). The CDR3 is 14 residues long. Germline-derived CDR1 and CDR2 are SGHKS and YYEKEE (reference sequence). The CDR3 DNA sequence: TGTATCAGTAGAACCTCGGCCGGGACACACGGCTACACCTTC. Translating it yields CISRTSAGTHGYTF.

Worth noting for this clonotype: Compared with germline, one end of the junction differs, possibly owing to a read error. The CDR3 region has the DNA TGTGCCAGCAGCCCCAAATGGGGTACCCACGTCTATGGCTACACGTTC. This sequence encodes CASSPKWGTHVYGYTF. The V call is TRBV11-2, the J call TRBJ1-2; no reliable D call. The CDR3 totals 16 residues. Germline V gene data show CDR1 as SGHAT and CDR2 as FQNNGV.

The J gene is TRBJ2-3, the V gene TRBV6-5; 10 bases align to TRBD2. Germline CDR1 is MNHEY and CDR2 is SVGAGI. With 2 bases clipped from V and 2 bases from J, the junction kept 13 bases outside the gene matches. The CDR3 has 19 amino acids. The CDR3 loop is CASSYMGSSGGSTTDTQYF. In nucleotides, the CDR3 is TGTGCCAGCAGTTACATGGGTTCTAGCGGGGGCTCTACCACAGATACGCAGTATTTT.

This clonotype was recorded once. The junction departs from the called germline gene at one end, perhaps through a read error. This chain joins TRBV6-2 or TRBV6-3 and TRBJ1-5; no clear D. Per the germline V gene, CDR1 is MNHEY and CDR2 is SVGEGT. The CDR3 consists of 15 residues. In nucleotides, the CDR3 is TGTGCCAGCAGTTCCGTATGGAAAACCAATAAGCCCCAGCATTTT. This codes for CASSSVWKTNKPQHF.

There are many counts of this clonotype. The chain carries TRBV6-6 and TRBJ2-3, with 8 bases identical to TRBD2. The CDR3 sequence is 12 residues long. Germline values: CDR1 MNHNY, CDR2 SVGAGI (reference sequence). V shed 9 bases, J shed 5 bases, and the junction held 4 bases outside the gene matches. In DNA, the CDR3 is TGTGCCAGTAGCGGGGCGGGAGATACGCAGTATTTT. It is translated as CASSGAGDTQYF.

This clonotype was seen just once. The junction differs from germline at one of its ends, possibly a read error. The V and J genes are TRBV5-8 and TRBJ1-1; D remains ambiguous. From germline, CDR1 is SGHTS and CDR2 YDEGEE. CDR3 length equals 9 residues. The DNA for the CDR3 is TGTGCCAGCAGATTTAGGACGGCGTTT. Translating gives CASRFRTAF. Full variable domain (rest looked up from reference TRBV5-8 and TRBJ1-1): EAGVTQSPTHLIKTRGQQATLRCSPISGHTSVYWYQQALGLGLQFLLWYDEGEERNRGNFPPRFSGRQFPNYSSELNVNALELEDSALYLCASRFRTAFGQGTRLTVV.

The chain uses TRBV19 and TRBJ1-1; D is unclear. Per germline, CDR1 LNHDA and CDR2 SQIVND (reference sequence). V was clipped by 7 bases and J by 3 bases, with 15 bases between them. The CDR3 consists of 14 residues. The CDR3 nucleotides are TGTGCCAGTAATTCCCAGAGCGTAGACACTGAAGCTTTCTTT. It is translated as CASNSQSVDTEAFF.

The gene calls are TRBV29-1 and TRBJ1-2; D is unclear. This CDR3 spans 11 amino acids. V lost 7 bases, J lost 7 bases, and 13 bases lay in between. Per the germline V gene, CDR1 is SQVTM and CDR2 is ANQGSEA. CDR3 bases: TGCAGCGCTCCAAGTAAGGGTGGCTACACCTTC. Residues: CSAPSKGGYTF.

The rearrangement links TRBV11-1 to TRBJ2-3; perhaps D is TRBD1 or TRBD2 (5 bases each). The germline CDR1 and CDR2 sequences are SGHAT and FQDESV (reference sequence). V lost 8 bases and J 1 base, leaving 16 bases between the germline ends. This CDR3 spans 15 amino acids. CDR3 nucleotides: TGTGCCAGCGGGGACCAGTTCACTGGCACAGATACGCAGTATTTT. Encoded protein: CASGDQFTGTDTQYF.

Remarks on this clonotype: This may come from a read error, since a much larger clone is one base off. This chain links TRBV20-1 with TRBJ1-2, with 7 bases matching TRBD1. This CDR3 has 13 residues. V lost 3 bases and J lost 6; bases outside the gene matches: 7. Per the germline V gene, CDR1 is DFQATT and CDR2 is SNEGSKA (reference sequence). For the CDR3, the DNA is TGCAGTGCTAGGACAGGGAACGCCAATGGCTACACCTTC. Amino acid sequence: CSARTGNANGYTF.

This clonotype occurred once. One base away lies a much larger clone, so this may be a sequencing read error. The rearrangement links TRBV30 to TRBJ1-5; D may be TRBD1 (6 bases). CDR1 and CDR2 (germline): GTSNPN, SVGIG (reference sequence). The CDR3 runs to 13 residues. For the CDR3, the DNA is TGTACCTGGAGTGTAGGGGGTCGTCAGCCCCAGCATTTT. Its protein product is CTWSVGGRQPQHF.

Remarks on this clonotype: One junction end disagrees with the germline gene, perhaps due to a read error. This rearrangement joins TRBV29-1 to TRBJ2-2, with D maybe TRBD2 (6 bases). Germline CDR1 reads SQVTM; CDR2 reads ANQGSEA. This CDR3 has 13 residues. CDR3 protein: CSVLDGPGGEMFF. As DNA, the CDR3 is TGCAGCGTTCTGGATGGGCCTGGCGGGGAGATGTTTTTT.